This T cell receptor (beta chain) emerged from a study of human T cells and chemical hapten exposure. Study conclusions and caveats: Those TCRs sitting above 1 in 1000 frequency stayed the same with DPC sensitization.

Trimming took 6 bases from V and 4 from J, leaving 12 bases between them. CDR3 length: 14 residues. The germline V gene has CDR1 MNHEY and CDR2 SVGEGT. Time point of the sample: pre-sensitization, week 0. Sample treatment: therapeutic diphenylcyclopropenone sensitization with weekly scalp DPC. One entry per CDR3 protein, called by TCRdb with MiXCR from the RACE reads. The table lists under 400,000 distinct CDR3 sequences, approximately 5% of them singletons. This clonotype was picked up many times. Its target is unknown. The origin of this receptor is a woman in her 50s with alopecia areata. Some clones in this sample may be carry-over from other donors' samples. The material was whole blood, obtained in connection with sensitization to the hapten diphenylcyclopropenone (DPC). The chain uses TRBV6-2 or TRBV6-3 and TRBJ2-2, with D perhaps given as TRBD1 or TRBD2 (7 bases each). CDR3 protein: CASSQRDSTGELFF. In DNA form, the CDR3 reads TGTGCCAGCAGCCAGCGGGACAGCACCGGGGAGCTGTTTTTT.